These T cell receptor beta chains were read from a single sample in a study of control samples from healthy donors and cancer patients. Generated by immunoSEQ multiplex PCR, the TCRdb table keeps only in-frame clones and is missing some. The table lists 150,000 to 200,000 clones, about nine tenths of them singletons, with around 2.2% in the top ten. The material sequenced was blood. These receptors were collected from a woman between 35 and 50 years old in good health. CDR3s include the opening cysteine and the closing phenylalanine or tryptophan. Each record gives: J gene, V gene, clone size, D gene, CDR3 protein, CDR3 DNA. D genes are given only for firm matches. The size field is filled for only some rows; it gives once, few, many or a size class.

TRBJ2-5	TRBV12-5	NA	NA	CASGLDPLSEVQYF	TGTGCTAGTGGTTTAGATCCCTTAAGTGAGGTCCAGTACTTC
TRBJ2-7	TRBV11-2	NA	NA	CASSLAGRAYEQYF	TGTGCCAGCAGTCTGGCGGGGCGGGCCTACGAGCAGTACTTC
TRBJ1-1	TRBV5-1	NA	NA	CASRLGTAEAFF	TGCGCCAGCAGACTGGGGACCGCGGAAGCTTTCTTT
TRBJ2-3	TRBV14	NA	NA	CASSHGASTDTQYF	TGTGCCAGCAGTCATGGGGCAAGCACAGATACGCAGTATTTT
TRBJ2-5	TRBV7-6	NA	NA	CASSSPGLETQYF	TGTGCCAGCAGCTCCCCCGGACTGGAGACCCAGTACTTC
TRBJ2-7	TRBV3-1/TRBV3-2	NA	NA	CASSRTDNEQYF	TGTGCCAGCAGCCGGACAGATAACGAGCAGTACTTC
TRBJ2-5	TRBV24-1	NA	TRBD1	CATSDRQGGTQYF	TGTGCCACCAGTGATCGACAGGGGGGGACCCAGTACTTC
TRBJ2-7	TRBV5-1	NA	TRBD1	CASSRGQSYEQYF	TGCGCCAGCAGCCGGGGACAGTCCTACGAGCAGTACTTC
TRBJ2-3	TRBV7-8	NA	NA	CASSLIARGADTQYF	TGTGCCAGCAGCTTAATCGCGAGAGGGGCAGATACGCAGTATTTT
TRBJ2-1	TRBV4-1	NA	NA	CASSQDPGATYNEQFF	TGCGCCAGCAGCCAAGACCCCGGGGCCACCTACAATGAGCAGTTCTTC
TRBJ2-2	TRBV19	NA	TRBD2	CASSILLAGGPGELFF	TGTGCCAGTAGTATCTTACTAGCGGGGGGGCCCGGGGAGCTGTTTTTT
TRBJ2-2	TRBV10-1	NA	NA	CASSRLARGGELFF	TGCGCCAGCAGTCGGCTAGCTCGGGGGGGGGAGCTGTTTTTT
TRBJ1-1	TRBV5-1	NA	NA	CASSPGGGTEAFF	TGCGCCAGCAGCCCAGGCGGAGGCACTGAAGCTTTCTTT
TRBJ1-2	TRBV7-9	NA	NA	CASSLNRRDYGYTF	TGTGCCAGCAGCTTGAATCGCAGGGACTATGGCTACACCTTC
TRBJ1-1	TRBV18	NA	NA	CASSPRQNTEAFF	TGTGCCAGCTCACCACGGCAGAACACTGAAGCTTTCTTT
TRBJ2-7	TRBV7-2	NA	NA	CASSSQGLRSEQYF	TGTGCCAGCAGCTCCCAGGGCCTCCGAAGCGAGCAGTACTTC
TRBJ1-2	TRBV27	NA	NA	CASSRSVGISGYTF	TGTGCCAGCTCGAGGAGCGTCGGGATCTCTGGCTACACCTTC
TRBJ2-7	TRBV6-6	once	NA	CASSRREEQYF	TGTGCCAGCAGCCGCCGAGAAGAGCAGTACTTC
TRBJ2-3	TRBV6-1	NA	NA	CASSEEIPGHHTDTQYF	TGTGCCAGCAGTGAAGAAATTCCGGGACACCACACAGATACGCAGTATTTT
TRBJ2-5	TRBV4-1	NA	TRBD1	CASSQENRGAAAQYF	TGCGCCAGCAGCCAAGAAAACAGGGGTGCCGCGGCCCAGTACTTC
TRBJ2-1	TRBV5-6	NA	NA	CASSGLANEQFF	TGTGCCAGCAGCGGGCTAGCGAATGAGCAGTTCTTC
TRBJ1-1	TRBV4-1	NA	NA	CASSQDTQGDTEAFF	TGCGCCAGCAGCCAAGACACTCAGGGAGACACTGAAGCTTTCTTT
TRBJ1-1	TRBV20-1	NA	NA	CSALSGTEAFF	TGCAGTGCACTTAGCGGCACTGAAGCTTTCTTT
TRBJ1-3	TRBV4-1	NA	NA	CASSLQSSGNTIYF	TGCGCCAGCAGCCTTCAGAGCTCTGGAAACACCATATATTTT
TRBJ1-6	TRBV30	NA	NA	CAWSLTLLDPTSYNSPLHF	TGTGCCTGGAGTTTGACCTTGCTTGACCCTACCTCCTATAATTCACCCCTCCACTTT
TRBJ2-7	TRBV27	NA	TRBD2	CASSFVAGGSYEQYF	TGTGCCAGCAGTTTCGTAGCGGGGGGTTCCTACGAGCAGTACTTC
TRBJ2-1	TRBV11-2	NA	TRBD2	CASSPSGGGRIDEQFF	TGTGCCAGCAGCCCCAGCGGCGGGGGGCGTATCGATGAGCAGTTCTTC
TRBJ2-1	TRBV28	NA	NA	CASSPHGGSYNEQFF	TGTGCCAGCAGTCCTCACGGGGGCTCCTACAATGAGCAGTTCTTC
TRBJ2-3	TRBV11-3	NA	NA	CASRGGSADTQYF	TGTGCCAGCAGAGGTGGTAGCGCAGATACGCAGTATTTT
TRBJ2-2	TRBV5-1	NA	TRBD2	CASSLTSGSSGELFF	TGCGCCAGCAGCCTGACTAGCGGGTCATCCGGGGAGCTGTTTTTT
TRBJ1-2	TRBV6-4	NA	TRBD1	CASSLDRGPKLLLNYGYTF	TGTGCCAGCAGTTTGGACAGGGGCCCCAAATTACTTTTGAACTATGGCTACACCTTC
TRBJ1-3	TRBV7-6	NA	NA	CASSSPFQSSGNTIYF	TGTGCCAGCAGTTCCCCTTTTCAGAGCTCTGGAAACACCATATATTTT
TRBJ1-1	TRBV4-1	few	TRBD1	CASSGTGSLNTEAFF	TGCGCCAGCAGCGGGACAGGGAGTTTGAACACTGAAGCTTTCTTT
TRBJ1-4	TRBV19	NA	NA	CASSIDAPHEKLFF	TGTGCCAGTAGTATAGATGCACCCCATGAAAAACTGTTTTTT
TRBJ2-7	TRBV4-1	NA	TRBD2	CASSQVAGQSHEQYF	TGCGCCAGCAGCCAAGTAGCGGGGCAATCCCACGAGCAGTACTTC
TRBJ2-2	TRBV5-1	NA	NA	CASSLESYTGELFF	TGCGCCAGCAGCTTGGAGAGTTACACCGGGGAGCTGTTTTTT